Included here is one TCR beta chain sequence, with context. V shed 3 bases, J shed 2 bases, and the junction held 5 bases outside the gene matches. The CDR3 loop spans 16 amino acids. Assay: immunoSEQ multiplex PCR; the TCRdb copy retains only in-frame clones and omits some. The table records some 340,000 clones, 80% to 85% of them present only once. The data were taken from a study of blood T cell repertoires in COVID-19. The J gene is TRBJ2-2, the V gene TRBV23-1, with TRBD1 identical over 8 bases. TRBV23-1 is classed as an ORF, of uncertain function. The receptor was isolated from a woman between 50 and 59 years old who had recovered from COVID-19. Sequenced sample: PBMCs or T cells enriched from blood (not recorded which). The CDR3 DNA is TGCGCCAGCAGTCACCCGGGACAGGTCAACACCGGGGAGCTGTTTTTT. Translating gives CASSHPGQVNTGELFF.